The 2 T cell receptor beta chains given below trace back to one sample, sequenced in a study of post-analysis software for immune sequencing data. Whole-study results and caveats: Patients used a few TRBV segments, including TRBV5-6, TRBV5-1 and TRBV20-1, more often than controls.

These receptors are not linked to any known antigen. TCR beta cDNA libraries had unique molecular identifiers. TCRdb reprocessed the PCR reads via MiXCR and lists one record per CDR3 protein. The sample has roughly 650,000 distinct CDR3 sequences, approximately 59% seen once. The sample was blood. The receptors derive from a girl between 2 and 10 years old with multiple sclerosis.

This chain joins TRBV28 and TRBJ2-6; D remains ambiguous. Germline CDR1 and CDR2: MDHEN and SYDVKM. The CDR3 has 19 amino acids. V lost 1 base and J lost 0, with 16 bases in between. Here the CDR3 reads CASSLFRLTRSSGANVLTF. CDR3 DNA sequence: TGTGCCAGCAGTTTATTCCGGTTAACCCGCTCCTCTGGGGCCAACGTCCTGACTTTC.

The chain combines TRBV29-1 with TRBJ2-5; 11 bases line up with TRBD2. The trim removed 5 bases at V and 1 base at J, leaving 12 bases unmatched. From germline, CDR1 is SQVTM and CDR2 ANQGSEA. This CDR3 is built from 17 residues. CDR3 sequence reads: CSVQPPGLADPQETQYF. CDR3 sequence (DNA): TGCAGCGTTCAACCGCCGGGACTAGCGGATCCCCAAGAGACCCAGTACTTC.